This T cell receptor beta chain is from a study of T cell changes during pregnancy in multiple sclerosis. The table came from immunoSEQ multiplex PCR; TCRdb's copy has only in-frame clones and leaves some out. The data hold tens of thousands of clones, with 90% to 95% observed a single time. The material was peripheral blood, obtained before pregnancy. This clonotype was obtained from a female donor with multiple sclerosis, enrolled in a pregnancy study.

The DNA for the CDR3 is TGCGCCAGCAGCTTGGGGGTTGGACAGGGACACTATGGCTACACCTTC. Protein: CASSLGVGQGHYGYTF. The chain employs TRBV5-1 and TRBJ1-2; 8 bases map to TRBD1. The CDR3 extends over 16 amino acids. The V and J ends lost 0 bases and 3 bases, in that order; junction bases with no gene match: 7. Germline assignment: CDR1 SGHRS and CDR2 YFSETQ.